These 28 T cell receptor beta chains originate from one sample sequenced in a study of blood T cells in healthy people across ages. Then a second PCR, running roughly 7 to 11 cycles, was carried out with a sample-barcoded 5' primer and a J-beta primer mix. Each CDR3 protein gets one entry after TCRdb re-called the 5' RACE reads with MiXCR. This sample has 650,000 to 700,000 distinct CDR3 sequences, with more than 45% found just once. Specimen: blood. The receptors shown here come from a woman over 75 in good health.

V and J are TRBV20-1 and TRBJ2-5, with D uncertain. The CDR3 loop spans 12 amino acids. CDR1 is DFQATT and CDR2 is SNEGSKA in the germline V gene (reference sequence). V lost 5 bases, J lost 1 base, and 8 bases lay in between. CDR3 in DNA: TGCAGTGCTCTGGTCCTCCAAGAGACCCAGTACTTC. Its translation is CSALVLQETQYF.

This CDR3 is CASSPMSSGGYNEQFF. CDR3 DNA sequence: TGTGCCAGCAGTCCCATGAGTAGCGGGGGTTACAATGAGCAGTTCTTC. V is TRBV28 and J is TRBJ2-1; 9 bases are shared with TRBD2. Germline CDR1 is MDHEN and CDR2 is SYDVKM. CDR3 length: 16 amino acids. V was clipped by 5 bases and J by 4 bases; unmatched bases: 9.

The rearrangement links TRBV20-1 to TRBJ1-2, with a possible D match to TRBD1 (6 bases). There are 17 residues in the CDR3. V lost 1 base, J lost 0 bases, and 18 bases lay in between. CDR1 and CDR2 (germline): DFQATT, SNEGSKA (reference sequence). CDR3 sequence: CSARGTYGTQSNYGYTF. In nucleotides, the CDR3 is TGCAGTGCTAGAGGTACCTACGGGACACAGTCTAACTATGGCTACACCTTC.

This clonotype was counted ten times or more. The chain uses TRBV29-1 and TRBJ2-7; 8 bases are shared with TRBD1. V dropped 7 bases and J dropped 0; count of bases not matched to a gene: 8. This CDR3 spans 14 amino acids. Germline V gives CDR1 SQVTM, CDR2 ANQGSEA. CDR3 in DNA: TGCAGCGCACTACCTGGACAGGGCTCCTACGAGCAGTACTTC. This codes for CSALPGQGSYEQYF.

This clonotype was picked up many times. The genes are TRBV27 and TRBJ1-6; D is undetermined. Per the germline V gene, CDR1 is MNHEY and CDR2 is SMNVEV (reference sequence). This CDR3 is 15 amino acids long. Trimming shortened V by 6 bases and J by 8 bases, and 17 bases separated the two germline ends. The CDR3 is CASSAGLGRYSPLHF. The CDR3 DNA reads TGTGCCAGCAGCGCAGGACTCGGTCGGTATTCACCCCTCCACTTT.

The gene calls are TRBV4-2 and TRBJ2-5; a weak D match, TRBD1 (6 bases). The CDR3 runs to 14 residues. Germline CDR1 and CDR2: LGHNA and YNFKEQ. V was trimmed by 1 base and J by 5 bases, leaving 11 bases between them. The CDR3 spells CASSQGAGAETQYF. In DNA, the CDR3 is TGTGCCAGCAGCCAAGGAGCAGGGGCCGAGACCCAGTACTTC.

This clonotype has only a few counts. V usage is TRBV28 and J usage is TRBJ2-3, with D hard to call. Looked up from germline, CDR1 is MDHEN and CDR2 is SYDVKM. V shed 5 bases and J shed 2 bases, with 14 bases lying between them. The CDR3 has 15 residues. DNA of the CDR3: TGTGCCAGCAGTCAGACGCTAGGGAACACAGATACGCAGTATTTT. Protein product: CASSQTLGNTDTQYF.

Note on this clonotype: Sequence at one end of the junction differs from germline and may be a read error. The chain carries TRBV7-2 and TRBJ1-6, with a possible D match to TRBD1 (5 bases). The CDR3 consists of 14 residues. In germline, CDR1 is SGHTA, CDR2 FQGNSA. The CDR3 DNA follows: TGTGCCTGCAGCCCCGGGGCAGGATATTCACCCCTCCACTTT. It encodes CACSPGAGYSPLHF.

On this clonotype itself: This could be a read error, since a much larger clone is one nucleotide away. The chain couples TRBV6-6 to TRBJ2-5; D is possibly TRBD1 or TRBD2 (5 bases each). Germline CDR1 reads MNHNY; CDR2 reads SVGAGI (reference sequence). V gave up 5 bases and J gave up 11 bases, with 24 bases separating them. CDR3 length: 15 amino acids. In nucleotides, the CDR3 is TGTGCCAGCAGTCCCGCCGGAGCTAGGTTGGGGGAGCAGTACTTC. Translated: CASSPAGARLGEQYF.

On this clonotype itself: Germline and junction disagree at one end, which may indicate a read error. V usage is TRBV27 and J usage is TRBJ2-5; 7 positions match TRBD1. The CDR3 spans 14 residues. Germline loops: CDR1 MNHEY, CDR2 SMNVEV (reference sequence). The CDR3 DNA follows: TGTGCCGGCAGTTTTAGGGGGCCTCAAGAGACCCAGTACTTC. Its translation is CAGSFRGPQETQYF.

This clonotype was counted ten times or more. The genes are TRBV2 and TRBJ2-5; D unclear. Germline assignment: CDR1 SNHLY and CDR2 FYNNEI. The CDR3 covers 12 residues. V was trimmed by 3 bases and J by 4 bases, leaving 6 bases between them. The CDR3 spells CASSERVETQYF. The CDR3 bases are TGTGCCAGCAGTGAGAGAGTAGAGACCCAGTACTTC.

This clonotype was detected many times. The rearrangement uses TRBV18 and TRBJ2-5, with D possibly matching TRBD1 (5 bases). Germline assignment: CDR1 KGHSH and CDR2 LQKENI. CDR3 length equals 15 residues. Between the trimmed V and J ends, which lost 1 base and 5 bases, there was a span of 14 bases. As DNA, the CDR3 is TGTGCCAGCTCACCACTACAGGTCATCGGGGAGACCCAGTACTTC. Protein: CASSPLQVIGETQYF.

As concerns this clonotype: Being one base from a much bigger clone, this may be a read error. V is TRBV7-2 and J is TRBJ2-1; D tentatively fits TRBD1 or TRBD2 (6 bases each). Trimming shortened V by 1 base and J by 2 bases, and 12 bases separated the two germline ends. The CDR3 spans 16 residues. CDR1 is SGHTA and CDR2 is FQGNSA in the germline V gene. CDR3 in DNA: TGTGCCAGCAGCTTAGAGAGGGGGAGGACCTACAATGAGCAGTTCTTC. It specifies CASSLERGRTYNEQFF. Based on the CDR3 plus reference TRBV7-2 and TRBJ2-1, the full variable domain is GAGVSQSPSNKVTEKGKDVELRCDPISGHTALYWYRQSLGQGLEFLIYFQGNSAPDKSGLPSDRFSAERTGGSVSTLTIQRTQQEDSAVYLCASSLERGRTYNEQFFGPGTRLTVL.

The chain recombines TRBV4-3 with TRBJ2-6, with a possible D match to TRBD2 (6 bases). The CDR3 length is 16 residues. V dropped 0 bases and J dropped 1 base, with 7 bases sitting between them. Germline CDR1 reads LGHNA; CDR2 reads YSLEER. The CDR3, as DNA: TGCGCCAGCAGCCAAGAGGCGGGGTCTGGGGCCAACGTCCTGACTTTC. This codes for CASSQEAGSGANVLTF.

The sample holds many counts of this clonotype. This chain links TRBV11-2 with TRBJ2-1, with D uncertain. Germline V gene lookup returns CDR1 SGHAT and CDR2 FQNNGV. CDR3 length: 12 residues. Trimming cost V 5 bases and J 12 bases, with 14 bases left between them. The CDR3 DNA follows: TGTGCCAGCAGCCGAGGTGAGGCCTCGCAGTTCTTC. Residues: CASSRGEASQFF. The full variable domain, completed using reference TRBV11-2 and TRBJ2-1, is EAGVAQSPRYKIIEKRQSVAFWCNPISGHATLYWYQQILGQGPKLLIQFQNNGVVDDSQLPKDRFSAERLKGVDSTLKIQPAKLEDSAVYLCASSRGEASQFFGPGTRLTVL.

The table lists this clonotype with a few counts. The CDR3 protein is CASSLGPSGSFYNEQFF. The CDR3 coding sequence is TGCGCCAGCAGCTTGGGGCCTAGCGGGAGTTTCTACAATGAGCAGTTCTTC. V is TRBV5-1 and J is TRBJ2-1; 10 bases agree with TRBD2. The CDR3 covers 17 residues. V shed 0 bases and J 3 bases; nucleotides not matched to a gene: 6. In germline, CDR1 is SGHRS, CDR2 YFSETQ.

V gene TRBV5-1 combines with J gene TRBJ2-7; TRBD2 agrees at 8 bases. CDR1 and CDR2 from the germline V gene are SGHRS and YFSETQ. V lost 6 bases, J lost 3 bases, and 8 bases stayed unmatched. This CDR3 region has 14 residues. Written as DNA, the CDR3 is TGCGCCAGCATACTAGCGGCTGCCCTCTACGAGCAGTACTTC. Protein product: CASILAAALYEQYF.

The gene calls are TRBV5-6 and TRBJ1-2; D is uncertain. This CDR3 spans 16 amino acids. V lost 1 base to trimming and J lost 4 bases, with 17 bases between them. Germline CDR1 SGHDT, CDR2 YYEEEE. The chain's CDR3 is CASSLYYSLRVYGYTF. The CDR3 DNA reads TGTGCCAGCAGCTTGTATTACAGCCTGAGGGTCTATGGCTACACCTTC.

About this clonotype: This may come from a read error, since a much larger clone is one base off. This sequence joins TRBV10-3 and TRBJ2-5; D possibly corresponds to TRBD2 (6 bases). Trimming shortened V by 6 bases and J by 3 bases, and 14 bases separated the two germline ends. This CDR3 has 14 residues. Germline CDR1 reads ENHRY; CDR2 reads SYGVKD. CDR3 sequence reads: CAIREGQDKETQYF. CDR3 in DNA: TGTGCCATCAGGGAGGGTCAGGATAAAGAGACCCAGTACTTC.

The V gene is TRBV5-6, the J gene TRBJ1-4; 7 bases match TRBD1. Germline-derived CDR1 and CDR2 are SGHDT and YYEEEE. V shed 5 bases, J shed 2 bases, and the junction held 6 bases outside the gene matches. This CDR3 region has 15 residues. The CDR3 is CASRRTGVTNEKLFF. As DNA, the CDR3 is TGTGCCAGCAGACGAACAGGGGTTACTAATGAAAAACTGTTTTTT.

The V gene is TRBV7-9, the J gene TRBJ2-1, with TRBD1 matching over 7 bases. J was trimmed by 6 bases and V by 4 bases; bases with no gene match: 9. CDR1 is SEHNR and CDR2 is FQNEAQ in the germline V gene (reference sequence). The CDR3 has 15 residues. The CDR3 DNA reads TGTGCCAGCAGCTCGACAGGGAGCCGGGGCAATGAGCAGTTCTTC. Protein: CASSSTGSRGNEQFF.

This chain connects TRBV5-1 to TRBJ1-1; D not resolved. This CDR3 contains 13 residues. CDR1 is SGHRS, CDR2 YFSETQ, per germline. Trimming removed 5 bases from V and 1 base from J, with 9 bases in between. CDR3 sequence: CASRAGPNTEAFF. DNA of the CDR3: TGCGCCAGCAGGGCAGGACCGAACACTGAAGCTTTCTTT. The variable domain in full, with the rest retrieved from reference TRBV5-1 and TRBJ1-1, is KAGVTQTPRYLIKTRGQQVTLSCSPISGHRSVSWYQQTPGQGLQFLFEYFSETQRNKGNFPGRFSGRQFSNSRSEMNVSTLELGDSALYLCASRAGPNTEAFFGQGTRLTVV.

To note about this clonotype: This may be a read error: a much more frequent sequence differs by one nucleotide. The J gene is TRBJ2-1, the V gene TRBV7-9; no firm D call. The CDR3 runs 14 residues. Germline CDR1 and CDR2: SEHNR and FQNEAQ (reference sequence). With 6 bases removed from V and 10 bases from J, the gap between germline ends came to 19 bases. The CDR3 spells CASRDLGGPYEQFF. In DNA, the CDR3 is TGTGCCAGCAGGGACCTCGGCGGCCCCTACGAGCAGTTCTTC. Complete variable domain (other parts from reference TRBV7-9 and TRBJ2-1): DTGVSQNPRHKITKRGQNVTFRCDPISEHNRLYWYRQTLGQGPEFLTYFQNEAQLEKSRLLSDRFSAERPKGSFSTLEIQRTEQGDSAMYLCASRDLGGPYEQFFGPGTRLTVL.

This clonotype was seen at least ten times. The V call is TRBV12-3 or TRBV12-4, the J call TRBJ2-1, with TRBD2 matching over 8 bases. J was trimmed by 8 bases and V by 5 bases; bases with no gene match: 14. The CDR3 length is 16 residues. The CDR3 loop is CASSPMGAGESYEQFF. The CDR3 DNA sequence: TGTGCCAGCAGTCCCATGGGAGCGGGAGAGTCCTATGAGCAGTTCTTC.

This clonotype was detected a few times. The rearrangement joins TRBV9 to TRBJ1-1, with 7 bases lining up with TRBD1. The V gene's germline CDR1 is SGDLS and CDR2 YYNGEE. Unmatched junction bases numbered 7, after V lost 3 bases and J lost 8 bases. This CDR3 is built from 13 residues. CDR3 amino acids: CASSARQGHEAFF. CDR3 in DNA: TGTGCCAGCAGCGCCAGACAGGGCCACGAAGCTTTCTTT.

In the case of this clonotype: Possible read error: a much larger clone is one base away. The chain recombines TRBV5-1 with TRBJ1-4; D is unresolved. V lost 5 bases, J lost 1 base, and 6 bases lay in between. From germline, CDR1 is SGHRS and CDR2 YFSETQ. This CDR3 contains 13 residues. As DNA, the CDR3 is TGCGCCAGCAGGGAAGGAACTAATGAAAAACTGTTTTTT. Residues: CASREGTNEKLFF.

This sequence joins TRBV4-3 and TRBJ2-7, with TRBD2 matching 8 bases. V lost 5 bases, J lost 0 bases, and 6 bases stayed unmatched. Germline CDR1 and CDR2: LGHNA and YSLEER. The CDR3 spans 15 residues. The CDR3 sequence: CASSEAGERSYEQYF. The CDR3 bases are TGCGCCAGCAGCGAAGCGGGAGAGCGCTCCTACGAGCAGTACTTC.

This clonotype was observed a single time. This sequence may be a read error, since a much larger clone differs from it by one base. V usage is TRBV25-1 and J usage is TRBJ2-3; D call uncertain. Germline values: CDR1 MGHDK, CDR2 SYGVNS. This CDR3 spans 14 amino acids. V shed 2 bases and J shed 2 bases, with 8 bases lying between them. Written as DNA, the CDR3 is TGTGCCAGCAGTGAAGGGAAGAACACAGATACGCAGTATTTT. This sequence encodes CASSEGKNTDTQYF.